The rows below give T cell receptor beta chains drawn from one sample of a study of metastatic and nonmetastatic thyroid tumors. TCRdb used MiXCR to call clones anew from the PCR reads. The table includes 33,000 or so clones, approximately 7.4% detected once. Sequenced: blood. These receptors all come from a female donor with papillary thyroid cancer or a benign thyroid nodule (not recorded which). Some clones in this sample may be carry-over from other donors' samples. CDR3s include the opening cysteine and the closing phenylalanine or tryptophan. Fields, in order: clone size, V gene, D gene, J gene, CDR3 DNA, CDR3 protein. D genes are given only for firm matches. Clone size, where shown, is once, few, many, or a class for clones that have expanded.

size: many
V: TRBV9
D: TRBD2
J: TRBJ2-2
DNA: TGTGCCAGCAGCGTCGCTAGCGGAGGGACCGGGGAGCTGTTTTTT
CDR3: CASSVASGGTGELFF

size: .
V: TRBV18
D: TRBD1
J: TRBJ1-6
DNA: TGTGCCAGCTCACAAGGACAGGTAAGCCACTTTGGGCCACCCCTCCACTTT
CDR3: CASSQGQVSHFGPPLHF

size: many
V: TRBV5-1
D: .
J: TRBJ1-1
DNA: TGCGCCAGCAGCTTGGGGGGAAACACTGAAGCTTTCTTT
CDR3: CASSLGGNTEAFF

size: many
V: TRBV6-1
D: TRBD2
J: TRBJ2-3
DNA: TGTGCCAGCTGCCCGGGACTAGCGAGCACAGATACGCAGTATTTT
CDR3: CASCPGLASTDTQYF

size: many
V: TRBV7-2
D: .
J: TRBJ2-3
DNA: TGTGCCAGCAGCTTATCCTTTGGGGATACGCAGTATTTT
CDR3: CASSLSFGDTQYF

size: many
V: TRBV19
D: .
J: TRBJ2-1
DNA: TGTGCCAGTAGGTGGAGGGACTCCTACAATGAGCAGTTCTTC
CDR3: CASRWRDSYNEQFF

size: many
V: TRBV7-6
D: TRBD1
J: TRBJ2-1
DNA: TGTGCCAGCAGCCAGGCCAGGGGGCTGGATGAGCAGTTCTTC
CDR3: CASSQARGLDEQFF

size: many
V: TRBV6-1
D: TRBD1
J: TRBJ2-6
DNA: TGTGCCAGCAGTGCGCGACAGGGGCTTCACTCTGGGGCCAACGTCCTGACTTTC
CDR3: CASSARQGLHSGANVLTF

size: medium-sized
V: TRBV7-2
D: .
J: TRBJ1-1
DNA: TGTGCCAGCAGCTTATTCGAGAACACTGAAGCTTTCTTT
CDR3: CASSLFENTEAFF

size: many
V: TRBV6-1
D: .
J: TRBJ1-1
DNA: TGTGCCAGTGCAGAGGCGTTGGGTGACACTGAAGCTTTCTTT
CDR3: CASAEALGDTEAFF

size: many
V: TRBV4-2
D: .
J: TRBJ1-1
DNA: TGTGCCAGCAGCCAAGATGGTGGTGGAACTGAAGCTTTCTTT
CDR3: CASSQDGGGTEAFF

size: .
V: TRBV3-1
D: .
J: TRBJ2-1
DNA: TGTGCCAGCAGCCCTGGGACTCTAGGGTTGAGCTCCTACAATGAGCAGTTCTTC
CDR3: CASSPGTLGLSSYNEQFF

size: many
V: TRBV20-1
D: TRBD1
J: TRBJ1-2
DNA: TGCAGTGCGCATACAGGGGGAGGGTATGGCTACACCTTC
CDR3: CSAHTGGGYGYTF

size: many
V: TRBV19
D: .
J: TRBJ2-2
DNA: TGTGCCAGTAGTATTCCGCCGAGTCAGGGGACCGGGGAGCTGTTTTTT
CDR3: CASSIPPSQGTGELFF

size: many
V: TRBV20-1
D: .
J: TRBJ2-1
DNA: TGCAGTGCTAGAGGGGTGGGGCAGTTCTTC
CDR3: CSARGVGQFF

size: many
V: TRBV6-6
D: TRBD1
J: TRBJ2-7
DNA: TGTGCCAGCAGTTACCCGGGACAGGGCCCCGAGCAGTACTTC
CDR3: CASSYPGQGPEQYF

size: many
V: TRBV19
D: TRBD1
J: TRBJ2-3
DNA: TGTGCCAGTAGTAGGGGACAGGGGTTAAATACGCAGTATTTT
CDR3: CASSRGQGLNTQYF

size: many
V: TRBV20-1
D: TRBD2
J: TRBJ2-7
DNA: TGCAGTGCTAGAGTTTCTAGCGGGACCGACGAGCAGTACTTC
CDR3: CSARVSSGTDEQYF

size: many
V: TRBV15
D: .
J: TRBJ2-5
DNA: TGTGCCACCAGCAGTAGGACAGAGTCTGAGACCCAGTACTTC
CDR3: CATSSRTESETQYF

size: many
V: TRBV9
D: TRBD1
J: TRBJ1-3
DNA: TGTGCCAGCAGCGCCGGGACAGGGGCTGGAAACACCATATATTTT
CDR3: CASSAGTGAGNTIYF

size: many
V: TRBV5-1
D: TRBD2
J: TRBJ2-7
DNA: TGCGCCAGCAGCCTAAACGCGGGGGGCGGGTACGAGCAGTACTTC
CDR3: CASSLNAGGGYEQYF

size: .
V: TRBV24-1
D: .
J: TRBJ2-2
DNA: TGTGCCACCGGTGATGACAGGAATACCGGGGAGCTGTTTTTT
CDR3: CATGDDRNTGELFF

size: many
V: TRBV19
D: .
J: TRBJ1-1
DNA: TGTGCCAGTAGCAGTATAGCGTACAGGAACACTGAAGCTTTCTTT
CDR3: CASSSIAYRNTEAFF

size: many
V: TRBV18
D: .
J: TRBJ2-5
DNA: TGTGCCAGCTCTCTGGGAGAGACCCAGTACTTC
CDR3: CASSLGETQYF

size: many
V: TRBV20-1
D: .
J: TRBJ2-7
DNA: TGCAGTGCGAATAAGGTTCCCTACGAGCAGTACTTC
CDR3: CSANKVPYEQYF

size: many
V: TRBV5-6
D: TRBD1
J: TRBJ2-3
DNA: TGTGCCAGCAGCGAGACAGGGGACCCTAGCACAGATACGCAGTATTTT
CDR3: CASSETGDPSTDTQYF

size: medium-sized
V: TRBV6-1
D: TRBD1
J: TRBJ2-6
DNA: TGTGCCAGCACCCTCCAGGGGGATGGGGCCAACGTCCTGACTTTC
CDR3: CASTLQGDGANVLTF

size: many
V: TRBV2
D: .
J: TRBJ1-1
DNA: TGTGCCAGCTACCTGGAGGGGGTCACTGAAGCTTTCTTT
CDR3: CASYLEGVTEAFF

size: many
V: TRBV27
D: .
J: TRBJ1-5
DNA: TGTGCCAGCAGTTTATTGACAGATGTTAGCAATCAGCCCCAGCATTTT
CDR3: CASSLLTDVSNQPQHF

size: many
V: TRBV12-3/TRBV12-4
D: .
J: TRBJ1-1
DNA: TGTGCCAGCAGTTTCGGGGCTGGGAACACTGAAGCTTTCTTT
CDR3: CASSFGAGNTEAFF

size: many
V: TRBV27
D: .
J: TRBJ1-3
DNA: TGTGCCAGCAGTTTGGCCACTGGAAACACCATATATTTT
CDR3: CASSLATGNTIYF

size: many
V: TRBV5-1
D: .
J: TRBJ2-2
DNA: TGCGCCAGCAGCTTGTCAAATCGGAACACCGGGGAGCTGTTTTTT
CDR3: CASSLSNRNTGELFF

size: many
V: TRBV2
D: .
J: TRBJ1-5
DNA: TGTGCCAGCAGTACGACAGGTAGCAATCAGCCCCAGCATTTT
CDR3: CASSTTGSNQPQHF

size: many
V: TRBV6-1
D: TRBD1
J: TRBJ2-3
DNA: TGTGCCAGCAGTTTCAGGGGGCGCATGGCAGATACGCAGTATTTT
CDR3: CASSFRGRMADTQYF

size: many
V: TRBV24-1
D: .
J: TRBJ2-5
DNA: TGTGCCACCAGTGGCCTCGGGGGAGAGACCCAGTACTTC
CDR3: CATSGLGGETQYF

size: many
V: TRBV6-5
D: TRBD2
J: TRBJ2-7
DNA: TGTGCCAGCAGTTACGGGACTAGCGGGGGGGCCTACGAGCAGTACTTC
CDR3: CASSYGTSGGAYEQYF

size: many
V: TRBV19
D: TRBD1
J: TRBJ1-2
DNA: TGTGCCAGTAGTACCCGACAGGGGAGAGTGGGTGGCTACACCTTC
CDR3: CASSTRQGRVGGYTF

size: many
V: TRBV5-1
D: .
J: TRBJ2-1
DNA: TGCGCCAGCAGCTTGAGCTGGGCTGACAATGAGCAGTTCTTC
CDR3: CASSLSWADNEQFF

size: many
V: TRBV4-1
D: .
J: TRBJ1-6
DNA: TGCGCCAGCAGCCAATCGTCAGGACGCGGGTCACCCCTCCACTTT
CDR3: CASSQSSGRGSPLHF

size: many
V: TRBV4-2
D: .
J: TRBJ1-4
DNA: TGTGCCAGCAGCCAAGAGGGGGGGGCCCAGGGAAGTGAAAAACTGTTTTTT
CDR3: CASSQEGGAQGSEKLFF

size: few
V: TRBV18
D: .
J: TRBJ2-3
DNA: TGTGCCAGCTCACCACTCACTAGCTCGGATACGCAGTATTTT
CDR3: CASSPLTSSDTQYF

size: many
V: TRBV5-1
D: .
J: TRBJ1-4
DNA: TGCGCCAGCAGCTTGGACACAGTGAGCGCTGCTAATGAAAAACTGTTTTTT
CDR3: CASSLDTVSAANEKLFF

size: many
V: TRBV7-2
D: TRBD2
J: TRBJ2-7
DNA: TGTGCCAGCAGCCTAGCGGGGGCCTACTACGAGCAGTACTTC
CDR3: CASSLAGAYYEQYF

size: many
V: TRBV6-1
D: TRBD1
J: TRBJ2-1
DNA: TGTGCCAGCATCTCCAGGGACAGGGGTATCCATGAGCAGTTCTTC
CDR3: CASISRDRGIHEQFF

size: many
V: TRBV7-8
D: .
J: TRBJ2-3
DNA: TGTGCCAGCAGCTTAGATTCAGATACGCAGTATTTT
CDR3: CASSLDSDTQYF